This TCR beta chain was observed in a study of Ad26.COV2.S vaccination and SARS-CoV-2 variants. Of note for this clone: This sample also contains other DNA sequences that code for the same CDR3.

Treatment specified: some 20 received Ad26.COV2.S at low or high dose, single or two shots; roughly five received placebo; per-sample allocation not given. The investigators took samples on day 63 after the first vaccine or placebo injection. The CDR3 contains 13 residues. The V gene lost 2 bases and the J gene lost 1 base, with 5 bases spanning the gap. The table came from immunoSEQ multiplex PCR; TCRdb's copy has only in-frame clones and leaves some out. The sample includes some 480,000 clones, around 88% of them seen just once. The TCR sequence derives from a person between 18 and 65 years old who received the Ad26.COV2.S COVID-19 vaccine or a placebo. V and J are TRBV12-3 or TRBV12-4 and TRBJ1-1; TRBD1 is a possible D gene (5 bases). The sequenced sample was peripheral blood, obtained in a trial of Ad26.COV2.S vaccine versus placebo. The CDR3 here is CASSLQGNTEAFF. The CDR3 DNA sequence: TGTGCCAGCAGTTTACAGGGGAACACTGAAGCTTTCTTT.